This paragraph covers one T cell receptor (beta chain) sequence. This entry is derived from a study of T cell changes during pregnancy in multiple sclerosis. Only in-frame clones appear in the TCRdb table, and some are missing; sequencing was by immunoSEQ multiplex PCR. The data contain 45,000 to 65,000 clones, under 95% of them singletons. Germline CDR1 reads MNHEY; CDR2 reads SMNVEV (reference sequence). The V and J ends lost 2 bases and 6 bases, in that order; junction bases with no gene match: 2. The CDR3 contains 14 residues. V and J are TRBV27 and TRBJ2-1; 9 bases line up with TRBD1. This clonotype was sampled from a female donor with multiple sclerosis, enrolled in a pregnancy study. The sample was CD8+ T cells from peripheral blood mononuclear cells, taken in the third trimester of pregnancy. The CDR3 loop reads CASSLGDRVNEQFF. The CDR3 DNA reads as TGTGCCAGCAGTTTAGGGGACAGGGTCAATGAGCAGTTCTTC.